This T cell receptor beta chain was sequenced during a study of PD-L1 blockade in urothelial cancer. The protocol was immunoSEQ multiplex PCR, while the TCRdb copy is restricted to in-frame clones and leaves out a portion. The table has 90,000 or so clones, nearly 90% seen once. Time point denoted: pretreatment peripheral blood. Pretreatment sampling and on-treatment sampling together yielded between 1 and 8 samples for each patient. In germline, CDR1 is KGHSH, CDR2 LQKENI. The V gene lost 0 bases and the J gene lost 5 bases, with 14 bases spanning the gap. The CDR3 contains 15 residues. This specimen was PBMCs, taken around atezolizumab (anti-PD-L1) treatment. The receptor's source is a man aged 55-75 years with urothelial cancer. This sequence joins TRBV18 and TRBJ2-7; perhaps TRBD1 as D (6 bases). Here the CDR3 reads CASSPPDRPRDEQYF. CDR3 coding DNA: TGTGCCAGCTCACCACCTGACAGGCCCCGGGACGAGCAGTACTTC. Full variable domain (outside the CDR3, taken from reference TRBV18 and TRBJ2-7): NAGVMQNPRHLVRRRGQEARLRCSPMKGHSHVYWYRQLPEEGLKFMVYLQKENIIDESGMPKERFSAEFPKEGPSILRIQQVVRGDSAAYFCASSPPDRPRDEQYFGPGTRLTVT.